The rows below give T cell receptor beta chains drawn from one sample of a study of tumor-infiltrating lymphocytes in primary liver carcinoma. TCRdb processed the multiplex PCR reads anew with MiXCR; each CDR3 protein has one entry. The profile shows around 330,000 distinct CDR3 sequences, about 62% of them singletons. Sequencing was done on a sample of peripheral blood. All receptors derive from a man in his forties with primary liver carcinoma and hepatitis B virus infection. Both conserved end residues are part of each CDR3. The order of the fields is CDR3 length, V gene, J gene, D gene, CDR3 protein. The D gene is left open where the match is weak.

14	TRBV4-3	TRBJ2-2	NA	CASSHTTCGGEPFF
16	TRBV5-5	TRBJ2-5	TRBD2	CASSLEVGGGQETQYF
14	TRBV6-6	TRBJ1-1	NA	CASQTTGMKTEAFF
16	TRBV6-6	TRBJ1-6	TRBD1	CASCRARQGANSPLHF
15	TRBV29-1	TRBJ2-3	NA	CSAPLSQGRTCTQYF
14	TRBV6-5	TRBJ2-7	TRBD1	CASSYVGQGYEQYF
13	TRBV29-1	TRBJ2-5	NA	CSGMTGIQETQYF
14	TRBV5-1	TRBJ2-7	NA	CATSTGTQSYEQYF
12	TRBV28	TRBJ2-1	NA	CASRGGAAKQFF
15	TRBV6-5	TRBJ1-6	NA	CDSSSKWLGYSPLHF
15	TRBV28	TRBJ2-2	NA	CASSPAGTFTGELFF
15	TRBV6-5	TRBJ1-1	NA	CASSYSRGTHTEAFF
16	TRBV5-6	TRBJ2-3	NA	CTSIDRVAGSTDTQYF
15	TRBV11-2	TRBJ2-5	TRBD1	CARSRRTGEKETQYF
13	TRBV6-5	TRBJ2-1	NA	CASSYDFYDEQFF
15	TRBV4-1	TRBJ2-7	NA	CARNHLFAGPYEQYF
17	TRBV5-4	TRBJ2-3	NA	CASSSGQEGHSLGTQYF
14	TRBV10-2	TRBJ2-1	NA	CASSDGISYNEHFF
12	TRBV11-2	NA	NA	CASSPGGYEQFF
15	TRBV4-1	TRBJ2-5	NA	CASSQAPGGQEIQYF
15	TRBV20-1	TRBJ2-7	TRBD1	CSAWGPGQGTYEQYF
14	TRBV11-2	TRBJ1-4	NA	CVSSLGQGAEKLFF
14	TRBV5-4	TRBJ2-3	NA	CASTGGGLGHTQYF
15	TRBV4-3	TRBJ1-2	TRBD1	CASSQDGDSNYGYTF
15	TRBV11-2	TRBJ2-1	NA	CDSSRQGVSGNEQFF
15	TRBV5-4	TRBJ1-3	NA	CASSFGPVTGNNIYF
15	TRBV4-3	TRBJ2-7	TRBD1	CASSQDSGTGDEQYF
16	TRBV4-2	TRBJ2-3	NA	CVSSQGAGGLTDTQYF
16	TRBV11-3	TRBJ2-2	NA	CASSLVSLGGTGELFF
15	TRBV5-1	TRBJ2-3	TRBD2	CASLLSSGVTDTQYF
14	TRBV28	TRBJ2-5	NA	CARSSDTNQETQYF
14	TRBV28	TRBJ2-4	NA	CASEGRLAKNIQYF
13	TRBV4-1	TRBJ1-2	NA	CASSQVSVEGYTF
15	TRBV29-1	TRBJ1-1	TRBD1	CSVTRDRRMNTVVFF